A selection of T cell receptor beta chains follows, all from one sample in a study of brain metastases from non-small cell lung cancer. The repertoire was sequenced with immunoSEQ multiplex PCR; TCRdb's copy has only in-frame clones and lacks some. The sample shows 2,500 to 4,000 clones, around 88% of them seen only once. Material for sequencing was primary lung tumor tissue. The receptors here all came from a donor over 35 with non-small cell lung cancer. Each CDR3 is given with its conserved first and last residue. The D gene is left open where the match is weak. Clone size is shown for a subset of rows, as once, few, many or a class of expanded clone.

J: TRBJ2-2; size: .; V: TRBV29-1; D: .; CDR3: CSVVHGNTGELFF; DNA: TGCAGCGTTGTTCATGGGAACACCGGGGAGCTGTTTTTT
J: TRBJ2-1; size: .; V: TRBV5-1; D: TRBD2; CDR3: CATGTSGTGPGYNEQFF; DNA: TGCGCCACTGGGACTAGCGGCACAGGGCCGGGCTACAATGAGCAGTTCTTC
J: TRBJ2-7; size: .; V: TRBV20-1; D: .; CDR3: CSALTGNEQYF; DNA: TGCAGTGCCCTAACAGGAAACGAGCAGTACTTC
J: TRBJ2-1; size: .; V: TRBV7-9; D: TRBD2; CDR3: CASSHAAWGGNEQFF; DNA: TGTGCCAGCAGCCATGCCGCCTGGGGGGGGAATGAGCAGTTCTTC
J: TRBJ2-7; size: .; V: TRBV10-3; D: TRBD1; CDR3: CAISARDRGEQYF; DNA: TGTGCCATCAGTGCGAGGGACAGGGGAGAGCAGTACTTC
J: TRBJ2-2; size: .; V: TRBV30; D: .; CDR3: CAWTSGREPNTGELFF; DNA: TGTGCTTGGACCTCTGGCCGGGAGCCGAACACCGGGGAGCTGTTTTTT
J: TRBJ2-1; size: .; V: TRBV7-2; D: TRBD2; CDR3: CASSISGRQEQFF; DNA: TGTGCCAGCAGCATTAGCGGGAGACAGGAGCAGTTCTTC
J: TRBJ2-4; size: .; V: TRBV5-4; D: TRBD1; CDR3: CASSLEGDRGGGIQYF; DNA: TGTGCCAGCAGCTTGGAAGGGGACAGGGGAGGGGGCATTCAGTACTTC
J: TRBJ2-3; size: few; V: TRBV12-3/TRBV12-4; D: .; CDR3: CASRGTDTQYF; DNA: TGTGCCAGCCGCGGGACAGATACGCAGTATTTT
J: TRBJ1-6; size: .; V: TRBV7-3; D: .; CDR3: CASSLTAAASPLHF; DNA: TGTGCCAGCAGCTTAACGGCCGCGGCATCACCCCTCCACTTT